This TCR beta chain is drawn from a study of a mutant IDH1 vaccine in newly diagnosed glioma. Study at large: Vaccination started 4-6 weeks after radiotherapy alone, or with temozolomide cycles. Pretreatment consisted of radiotherapy, temozolomide, or both, with most receiving both.

About this clone itself: The antigen is unknown.

Study conclusions and caveats: Seemingly, top peripheral T cell clonotype changes bore no relation to pseudoprogression.

Time point: week 47, end of study. Every vaccination contained 300 ug of the mutant IDH1 20-mer peptide and was paired with topical imiquimod. Weeks 1, 3, 5, 7, 11, 15, 19 and 23 were when patients received their eight vaccinations. Here immunoSEQ multiplex PCR was the method, and the copy in TCRdb shows in-frame clones only, minus some. The data show about 23,000 clones, more than 70% seen once. The sequences come from PBMCs, collected from a glioma patient whose treatment included an IDH1 peptide vaccine. This sequence originates from a middle-aged man with glioma.

CDR3 loop: CASSTRQGAKGNTIYF. CDR3 sequence (DNA): TGTGCCAGTAGTACTCGTCAGGGGGCGAAAGGAAACACCATATATTTT. The V and J genes are TRBV19 and TRBJ1-3; 8 bases align to TRBD1. V lost 4 bases and J lost 4; bases outside the gene matches: 9. Germline CDR1 LNHDA, CDR2 SQIVND (reference sequence). This CDR3 has 16 amino acids.